This T cell receptor (beta chain) was captured in a study of Ad26.COV2.S vaccination and SARS-CoV-2 variants (dated by TCRdb to about 2021). Looking at the study overall: Donors in the vaccine arm were drawn from COV1001, a multicentre, randomized, double-blind, placebo-controlled phase I-IIa trial testing Ad26.COV2.S in healthy adults. Dosing of Ad26.COV2.S was intramuscular, at either 5x10^10 or 1x10^11 viral particles, delivered as one shot or as two shots spaced 56 days apart. The specificity and breadth of SARS-CoV-2-reactive T cell receptors after Ad26.COV2.S vaccination were assessed by TCRbeta repertoire sequencing. A total of some 30 samples were included in the TCR-sequenced set, comprising around 19 Ad26.COV2.S vaccine recipients, 5 placebo recipients and 8 SARS-CoV-2 convalescent individuals. Participants in the trial were split at random into five groups of five each, receiving low-dose or high-dose Ad26.COV2.S once or twice, or else placebo on both occasions. Investigators remained blinded to trial group allocation during experiments and outcome assessment. Summary of the overall study and its limitations: Higher spike-specific TCR breadth was observed in Ad26.COV2.S recipients than in placebo recipients (P = 0.0014). The study lacked the statistical power to compare responses across vaccine doses or regimens. After vaccination, substantial breadth of spike-specific CD8+ and CD4+ T cell responses was reported. The authors noted that total T cell responses may have been underestimated by the TCR breadth and depth analyses. Comparable non-spike TCR breadth was observed between vaccine and placebo recipients, consistent with only spike being contained in the vaccine.

TCRbeta CDR3 regions were sequenced with the immunoSEQ Assay. After extraction, genomic DNA underwent amplification by bias-controlled multiplex PCR, followed by high-throughput sequencing. Concerning the study's data processing: To quantify the absolute abundance of each unique TCRbeta CDR3 region, sequences were collapsed and filtered. T cell fraction was estimated by normalizing TCRbeta template counts to usable DNA, with usable DNA measured through amplification of reference genes found in all nucleated cells. Repertoire TCRs were annotated as SARS-CoV-2-specific when V gene, CDR3 amino acid sequence and J gene were exactly matched to a known reactive TCR set. MIRA supplied the reference SARS-CoV-2 TCR set, which was filtered for enrichment in COVID-19-positive ImmuneCODE repertoires so that public or cross-reactive TCRs were removed. Using the MIRA antigens, annotated TCRs were further analysed by specific ORF or by position within an ORF. Breadth was defined as annotated unique rearrangements over total unique productive rearrangements; depth was the summed frequency of those rearrangements. Two-sided Wilcoxon rank-sum tests were used to compare TCR breadth between groups. TCRdb re-hosts the immuneACCESS table, in-frame sequences only. Its copies lack some clones; in the studies checked, an unresolved V gene accounts for under half of them, and the cause for the rest is not known. That table gives V, J and clone size, and the DNA gave D and trimming. Here the sample has hundreds of thousands of clones; about 90% occur a single time. Of the sample, about 1.5% is held by the ten largest clones.

Reading from cysteine to phenylalanine, the CDR3 counts 16 amino acids. Only CDR3 DNA remains: 48 bases, in frame from the first base. Relative to germline, V is 0 bases shorter and J is 5 bases shorter, with 13 bases between their ends. The germline V gene specifies LGHNA as CDR1 and YSLEER as CDR2. As regards this clone: Its antigen specificity is not known. The sample holds no much larger clone one base away, and base qualities are not on file.

The treatment or condition label on this specimen signifies: about 20 received Ad26.COV2.S at low or high dose, single or two shots; several received placebo; per-sample allocation not given. For vaccine and placebo recipients, the sequenced repertoires came from samples collected on day 63 after the first injection. Between 29 July and 7 August 2020, Cohort 1b enrolled about 27 adults aged 18-55 years at one site in Boston, USA. Ad26.COV2.S consisted of a replication-incompetent adenovirus type 26 vector by which a prefusion-stabilized SARS-CoV-2 spike protein from the original Wuhan strain was expressed.

This TCR derives from a person aged 18-60 years who received the Ad26.COV2.S COVID-19 vaccine or a placebo. This material consisted of peripheral blood, taken in a trial of Ad26.COV2.S vaccine versus placebo. The sequence is built from TRBV4-3 and TRBJ2-2; perhaps TRBD2 is the D gene, with 5 bases matching. The bases read TGCGCCAGCAGCCAAGAAAGACGGAGGTTAACCGGGGAGCTGTTTTTT. Its protein reads: CASSQERRRLTGELFF.